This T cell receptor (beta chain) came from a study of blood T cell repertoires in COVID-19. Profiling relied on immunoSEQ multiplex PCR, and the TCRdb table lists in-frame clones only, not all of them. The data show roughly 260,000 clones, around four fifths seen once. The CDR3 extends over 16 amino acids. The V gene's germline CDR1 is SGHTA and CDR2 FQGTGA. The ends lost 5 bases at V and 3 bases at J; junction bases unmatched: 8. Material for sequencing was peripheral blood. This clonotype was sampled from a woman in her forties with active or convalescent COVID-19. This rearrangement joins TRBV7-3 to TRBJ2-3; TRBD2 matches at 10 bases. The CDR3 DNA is TGTGCCAGCAGCCAAGCTAGCGGGGGTAGGACAGATACGCAGTATTTT. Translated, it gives CASSQASGGRTDTQYF.